The 8 T cell receptor beta chains in this list originate from one sample, sequenced in a study of blood T cell repertoires in COVID-19. This table comes from immunoSEQ multiplex PCR, and its TCRdb copy is limited to in-frame clones, with some not included. This table has about 290,000 clones, 85% to 90% appearing once. Material for sequencing was peripheral blood. Receptor source: a woman in her thirties with COVID-19, enrolled during active disease.

The chain has TRBV24-1 and TRBJ2-2; perhaps TRBD1 as D (5 bases). The germline V gene encodes CDR1 KGHDR and CDR2 SFDVKD. V was trimmed by 5 bases and J by 3 bases, leaving 18 bases between them. The CDR3 extends over 17 amino acids. The CDR3 DNA is TGTGCCACCAGTGCCCCGACAACCTTCAGGGACACCGGGGAGCTGTTTTTT. Amino acid sequence: CATSAPTTFRDTGELFF.

In its sample, this clone was seen once. V and J are TRBV18 and TRBJ1-4; D uncertain. CDR1 and CDR2 from the germline V gene are KGHSH and LQKENI. V was cut by 3 bases and J by 0 bases, with 11 bases left in between. The CDR3 contains 16 residues. The CDR3: CASSPSPGATNEKLFF. The CDR3 coding sequence is TGTGCCAGCTCACCCTCCCCCGGAGCAACTAATGAAAAACTGTTTTTT. The entire variable domain, with the rest obtained from reference TRBV18 and TRBJ1-4, is as follows: NAGVMQNPRHLVRRRGQEARLRCSPMKGHSHVYWYRQLPEEGLKFMVYLQKENIIDESGMPKERFSAEFPKEGPSILRIQQVVRGDSAAYFCASSPSPGATNEKLFFGSGTQLSVL.

The chain couples TRBV18 to TRBJ2-1, with TRBD2 identical over 10 bases. V lost 1 base, J lost 10 bases, and 4 bases stayed unmatched. CDR3 length: 14 amino acids. The V gene's germline CDR1 is KGHSH and CDR2 LQKENI. CDR3 protein: CASSPQAGGTEQFF. DNA for the CDR3: TGTGCCAGCTCACCACAAGCGGGGGGGACGGAGCAGTTCTTC. Full variable domain (remainder filled in from reference TRBV18 and TRBJ2-1): NAGVMQNPRHLVRRRGQEARLRCSPMKGHSHVYWYRQLPEEGLKFMVYLQKENIIDESGMPKERFSAEFPKEGPSILRIQQVVRGDSAAYFCASSPQAGGTEQFFGPGTRLTVL.

The CDR3 loop is CASSSYPTSGGTDTQYF. The CDR3 DNA follows: TGCGCCAGCAGCTCCTACCCTACTAGCGGGGGCACAGATACGCAGTATTTT. The chain links TRBV5-1 to TRBJ2-3, with 10 nucleotides matching TRBD2. The CDR3 spans 17 residues. Germline V CDR1 and CDR2: SGHRS, YFSETQ. V gave up 3 bases and J gave up 1 base; unmatched junction bases: 8.

This chain uses TRBV21-1 with TRBJ2-7; TRBD2, the table's D call, lacks a check against the DNA. TRBV21-1 is a documented pseudogene. This CDR3 has 17 amino acids. The CDR3 region is CASSKDRSSGGDYEQYF. The CDR3 DNA is TGTGCCAGCAGCAAAGATAGGTCTAGCGGGGGAGACTACGAGCAGTACTTC.

A note on this clone: In the same sample, other DNA sequences code for this CDR3. V usage is TRBV19 and J usage is TRBJ1-3, with TRBD1 matching 8 bases. V lost 8 bases, J lost 0 bases, and 3 bases stayed unmatched. Germline-derived CDR1 and CDR2 are LNHDA and SQIVND (reference sequence). This CDR3 comprises 14 residues. CDR3 in DNA: TGTGCCAGTCGGACAGGGAGCTCTGGAAACACCATATATTTT. Its translation is CASRTGSSGNTIYF. The full variable domain, its missing parts supplied by reference TRBV19 and TRBJ1-3, is DGGITQSPKYLFRKEGQNVTLSCEQNLNHDAMYWYRQDPGQGLRLIYYSQIVNDFQKGDIAEGYSVSREKKESFPLTVTSAQKNPTAFYLCASRTGSSGNTIYFGEGSWLTVV.

The chain couples TRBV6-5 to TRBJ2-3; D not resolved. The CDR3 covers 15 residues. The germline V gene encodes CDR1 MNHEY and CDR2 SVGAGI. V was cut by 4 bases and J by 4 bases, with 15 bases left in between. CDR3 protein: CASSSPMRSSDTQYF. DNA of the CDR3: TGTGCCAGCAGTTCACCGATGAGATCGTCAGATACGCAGTATTTT.

This clone was counted between two and nine times. The chain joins TRBV18 to TRBJ2-7; 9 bases are a match to TRBD2. V shed 6 bases and J 6 bases; nucleotides not matched to a gene: 15. The CDR3 sequence is 16 residues long. The germline CDR1 and CDR2 sequences are KGHSH and LQKENI. Here the CDR3 DNA reads TGTGCCAGCTCTTCCACGGGAGGCGGGGGGGCCTCCGAGCAGTACTTC. Protein product: CASSSTGGGGASEQYF.